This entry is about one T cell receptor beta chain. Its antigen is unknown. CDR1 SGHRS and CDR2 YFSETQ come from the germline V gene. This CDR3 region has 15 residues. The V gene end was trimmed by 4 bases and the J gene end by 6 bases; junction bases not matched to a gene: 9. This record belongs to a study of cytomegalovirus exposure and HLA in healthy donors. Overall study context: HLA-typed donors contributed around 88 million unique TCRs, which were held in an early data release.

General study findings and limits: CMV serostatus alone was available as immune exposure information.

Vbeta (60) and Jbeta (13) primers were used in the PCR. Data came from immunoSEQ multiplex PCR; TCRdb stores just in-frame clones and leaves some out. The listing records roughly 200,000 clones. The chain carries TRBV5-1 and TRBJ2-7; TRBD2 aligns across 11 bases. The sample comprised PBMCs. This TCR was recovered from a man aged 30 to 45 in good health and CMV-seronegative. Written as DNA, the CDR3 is TGCGCCAGCAGCCCCCGACTAGCGGGATCGGCCGAGCAGTACTTC. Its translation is CASSPRLAGSAEQYF. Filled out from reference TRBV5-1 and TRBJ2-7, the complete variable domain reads KAGVTQTPRYLIKTRGQQVTLSCSPISGHRSVSWYQQTPGQGLQFLFEYFSETQRNKGNFPGRFSGRQFSNSRSEMNVSTLELGDSALYLCASSPRLAGSAEQYFGPGTRLTVT.